Sequencing of this TCR beta chain was carried out in a study of shared clonotypes between healthy human individuals. Original analysis: ImmunoSEQ supplied junction-only sequences lacking quality scores, so filtering was different. TCRdb's copy holds only in-frame clones and misses some; the assay was immunoSEQ multiplex PCR. V and J calls and clone size are as listed in that table; D and trimming were resolved from the DNA. The sample gives around 690,000 clones, around 90% of which show up once; more than 30% is in the top ten. After removal of 3 bases from V and 1 base from J, the junction contained 3 bases not matched to a gene. This CDR3 has 16 amino acids. Per germline, CDR1 SGHAT and CDR2 FQNNGV. With respect to this clone: Its antigen is undetermined.

Study-wide points: When naive CD4 clonotypes were compared across several donors, 4% to 5.5% were shared. Non-shared clonotypes had lower generation probabilities than those shared by all four donors.

Sequencing input: memory CD8+ T cells from PBMCs. Documented subset: CD45RO+ cells pooled with CCR7-negative TemRA cells. The chain uses TRBV11-2 and TRBJ2-6; 7 bases are a match to TRBD1. The sequence came from a man aged 18 to 30 in good health. Some clones in this sample may be carry-over from other donors' samples. Here the CDR3 reads CASSFKTGSGANVLTF. DNA of the CDR3: TGTGCCAGCAGCTTTAAGACAGGGTCTGGGGCCAACGTCCTGACTTTC.